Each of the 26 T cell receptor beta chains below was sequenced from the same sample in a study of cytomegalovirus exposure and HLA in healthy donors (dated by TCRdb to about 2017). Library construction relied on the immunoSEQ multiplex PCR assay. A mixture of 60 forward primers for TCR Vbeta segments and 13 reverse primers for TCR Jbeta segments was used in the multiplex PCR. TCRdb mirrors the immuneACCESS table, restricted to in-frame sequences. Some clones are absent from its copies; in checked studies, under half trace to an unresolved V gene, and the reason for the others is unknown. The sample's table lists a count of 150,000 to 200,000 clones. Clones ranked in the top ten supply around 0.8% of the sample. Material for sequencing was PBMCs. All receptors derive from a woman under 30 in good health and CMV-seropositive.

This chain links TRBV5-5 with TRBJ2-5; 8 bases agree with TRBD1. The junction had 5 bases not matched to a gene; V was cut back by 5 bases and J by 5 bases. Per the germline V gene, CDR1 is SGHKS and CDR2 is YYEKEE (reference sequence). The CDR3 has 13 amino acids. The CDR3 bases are TGTGCCAGCAGGACAGGGGATGGGGAGACCCAGTACTTC. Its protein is CASRTGDGETQYF.

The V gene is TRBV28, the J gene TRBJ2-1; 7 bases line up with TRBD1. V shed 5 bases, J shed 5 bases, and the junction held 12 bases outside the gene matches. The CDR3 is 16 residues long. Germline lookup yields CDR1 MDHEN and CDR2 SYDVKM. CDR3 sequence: CASSERGQTINNEQFF. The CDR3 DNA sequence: TGTGCCAGCAGTGAAAGGGGACAGACTATAAACAATGAGCAGTTCTTC. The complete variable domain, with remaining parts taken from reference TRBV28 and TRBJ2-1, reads DVKVTQSSRYLVKRTGEKVFLECVQDMDHENMFWYRQDPGLGLRLIYFSYDVKMKEKGDIPEGYSVSREKKERFSLILESASTNQTSMYLCASSERGQTINNEQFFGPGTRLTVL.

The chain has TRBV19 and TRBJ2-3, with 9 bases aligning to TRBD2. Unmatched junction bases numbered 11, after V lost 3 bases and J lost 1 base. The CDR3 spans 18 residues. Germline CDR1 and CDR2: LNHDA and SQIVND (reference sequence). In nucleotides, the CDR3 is TGTGCCAGTAGTATGGGGTTGGCGGGAGGGCCGGGCACAGATACGCAGTATTTT. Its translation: CASSMGLAGGPGTDTQYF.

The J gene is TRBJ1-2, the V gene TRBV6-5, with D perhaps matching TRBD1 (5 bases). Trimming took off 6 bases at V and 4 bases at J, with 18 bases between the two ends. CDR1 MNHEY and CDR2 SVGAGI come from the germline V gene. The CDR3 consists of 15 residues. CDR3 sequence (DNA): TGTGCCAGCAGCTCCGCGGGACGGGATATCTATGGCTACACCTTC. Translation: CASSSAGRDIYGYTF.

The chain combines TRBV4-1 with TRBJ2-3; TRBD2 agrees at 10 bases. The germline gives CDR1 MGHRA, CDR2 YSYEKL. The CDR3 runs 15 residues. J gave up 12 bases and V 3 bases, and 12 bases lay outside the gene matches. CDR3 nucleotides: TGCGCCAGCAGCCAGCCAACTAGCGGGGCCAAGTCTCAGTATTTT. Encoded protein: CASSQPTSGAKSQYF.

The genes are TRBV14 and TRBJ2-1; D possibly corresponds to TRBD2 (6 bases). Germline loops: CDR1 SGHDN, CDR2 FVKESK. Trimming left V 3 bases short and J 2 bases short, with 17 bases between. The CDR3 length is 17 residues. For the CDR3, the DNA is TGTGCCAGCAGCCATGGGGGAGGCTTTACCCCCTACAATGAGCAGTTCTTC. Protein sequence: CASSHGGGFTPYNEQFF.

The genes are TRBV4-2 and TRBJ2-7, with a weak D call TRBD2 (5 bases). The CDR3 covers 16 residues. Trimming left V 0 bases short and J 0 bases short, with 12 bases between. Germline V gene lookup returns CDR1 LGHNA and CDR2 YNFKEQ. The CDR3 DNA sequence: TGTGCCAGCAGCCAAGATGGGAGCAAGGCCTCCTACGAGCAGTACTTC. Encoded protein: CASSQDGSKASYEQYF.

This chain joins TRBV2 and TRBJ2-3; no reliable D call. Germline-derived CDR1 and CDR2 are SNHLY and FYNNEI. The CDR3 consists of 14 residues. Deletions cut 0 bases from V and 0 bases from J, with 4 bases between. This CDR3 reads CASSEATSTDTQYF. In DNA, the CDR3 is TGTGCCAGCAGTGAAGCGACTAGCACAGATACGCAGTATTTT.

The CDR3 nucleotides read TGTGCCAGCAGCTTCGGCCCTAGCGGGAGCTACGAGCAGTACTTC. The encoded protein is CASSFGPSGSYEQYF. V usage is TRBV5-4 and J usage is TRBJ2-7; 10 nucleotides align to TRBD2. The length of the CDR3 is 15 residues. The junction had 5 bases not matched to a gene; V was cut back by 2 bases and J by 3 bases. CDR1 and CDR2 (germline): SGHNT, YYREEE (reference sequence).

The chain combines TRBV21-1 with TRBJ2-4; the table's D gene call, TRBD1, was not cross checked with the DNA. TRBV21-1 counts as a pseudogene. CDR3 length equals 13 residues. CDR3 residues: CASTTCSQNIQYF. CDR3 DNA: TGTGCCAGCACCACATGTTCCCAAAACATTCAGTACTTC.

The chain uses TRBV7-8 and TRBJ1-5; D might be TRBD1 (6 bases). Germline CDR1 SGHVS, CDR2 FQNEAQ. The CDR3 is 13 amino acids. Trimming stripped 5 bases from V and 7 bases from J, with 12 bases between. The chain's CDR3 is CASSVQGSQPQHF. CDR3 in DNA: TGTGCCAGCAGCGTACAGGGTAGCCAGCCCCAGCATTTT. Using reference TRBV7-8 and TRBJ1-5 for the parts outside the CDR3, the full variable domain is GAGVSQSPRYKVAKRGQDVALRCDPISGHVSLFWYQQALGQGPEFLTYFQNEAQLDKSGLPSDRFFAERPEGSVSTLKIQRTQQEDSAVYLCASSVQGSQPQHFGDGTRLSIL.

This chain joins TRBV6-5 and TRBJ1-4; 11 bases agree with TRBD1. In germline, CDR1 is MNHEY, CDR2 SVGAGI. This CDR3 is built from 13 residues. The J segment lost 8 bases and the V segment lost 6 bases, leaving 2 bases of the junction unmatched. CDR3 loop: CASRDRGREKLFF. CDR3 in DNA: TGTGCCAGCAGGGACAGGGGGCGCGAAAAACTGTTTTTT.

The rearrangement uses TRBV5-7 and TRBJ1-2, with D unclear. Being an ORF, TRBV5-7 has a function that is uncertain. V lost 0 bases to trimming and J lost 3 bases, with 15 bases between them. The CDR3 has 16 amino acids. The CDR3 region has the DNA TGTGCCAGCAGCTTGGCCGAGGGCATAGGTTACTATGGCTACACCTTC. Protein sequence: CASSLAEGIGYYGYTF.

The CDR3: CASSPLAVNTGELFF. The DNA of the CDR3 is TGCGCCAGCAGCCCCCTAGCGGTAAACACCGGGGAGCTGTTTTTT. V gene TRBV5-1 combines with J gene TRBJ2-2; TRBD2 agrees at 7 bases. The V and J ends lost 4 bases and 2 bases, in that order; junction bases with no gene match: 5. The CDR3 loop spans 15 amino acids. Germline loops: CDR1 SGHRS, CDR2 YFSETQ. Using reference TRBV5-1 and TRBJ2-2 for the parts outside the CDR3, the full variable domain is KAGVTQTPRYLIKTRGQQVTLSCSPISGHRSVSWYQQTPGQGLQFLFEYFSETQRNKGNFPGRFSGRQFSNSRSEMNVSTLELGDSALYLCASSPLAVNTGELFFGEGSRLTVL.

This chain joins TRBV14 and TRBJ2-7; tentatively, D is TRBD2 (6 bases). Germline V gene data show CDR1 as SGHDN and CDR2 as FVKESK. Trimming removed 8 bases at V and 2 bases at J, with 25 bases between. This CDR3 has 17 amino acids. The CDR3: CASSKGLTGGPAYEQYF. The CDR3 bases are TGTGCCAGCTCTAAAGGGCTCACCGGGGGTCCCGCCTACGAGCAGTACTTC.

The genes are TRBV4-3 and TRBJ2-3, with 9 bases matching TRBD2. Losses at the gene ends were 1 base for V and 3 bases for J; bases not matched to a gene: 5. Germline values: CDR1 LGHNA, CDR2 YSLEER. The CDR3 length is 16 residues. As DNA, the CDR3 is TGCGCCAGCAGCCAAGTGCGGGGGGGCCGGACAGATACGCAGTATTTT. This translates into CASSQVRGGRTDTQYF.

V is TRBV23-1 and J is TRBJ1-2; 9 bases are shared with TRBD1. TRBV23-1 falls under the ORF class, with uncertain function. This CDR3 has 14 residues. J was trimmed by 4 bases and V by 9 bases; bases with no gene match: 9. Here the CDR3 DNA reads TGCGCCAGAGGCCCCCGGGACAGGGTCTATGGCTACACCTTC. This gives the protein CARGPRDRVYGYTF.

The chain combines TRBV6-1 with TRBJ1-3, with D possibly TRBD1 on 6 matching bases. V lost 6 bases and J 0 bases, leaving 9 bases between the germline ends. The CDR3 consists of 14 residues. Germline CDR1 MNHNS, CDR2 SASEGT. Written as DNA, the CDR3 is TGTGCCAGCAGCTTAGGGGGCTCTGGAAACACCATATATTTT. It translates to CASSLGGSGNTIYF.

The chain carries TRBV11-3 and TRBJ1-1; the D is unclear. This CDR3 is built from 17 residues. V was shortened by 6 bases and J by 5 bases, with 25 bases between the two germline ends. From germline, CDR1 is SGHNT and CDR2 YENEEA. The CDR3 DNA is TGTGCCAGCAGACCCGGTGTCGCGGGAAAGGTTGTTACTGAAGCTTTCTTT. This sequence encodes CASRPGVAGKVVTEAFF.

CDR3 in DNA: TGTGCCAGCAGTGGGGCATTGCTCACTGAAGCTTTCTTT. This translates into CASSGALLTEAFF. The chain is built from TRBV2 and TRBJ1-1; D gene ambiguous. V dropped 4 bases and J dropped 4 bases, with 10 bases sitting between them. This CDR3 spans 13 amino acids. The germline V gene has CDR1 SNHLY and CDR2 FYNNEI.

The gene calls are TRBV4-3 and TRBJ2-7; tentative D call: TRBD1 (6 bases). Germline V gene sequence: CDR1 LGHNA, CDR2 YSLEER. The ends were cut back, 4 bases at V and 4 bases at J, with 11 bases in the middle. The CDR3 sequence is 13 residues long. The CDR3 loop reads CASSLKDSYEQYF. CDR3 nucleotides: TGCGCCAGCAGCCTAAAGGACAGTTACGAGCAGTACTTC.

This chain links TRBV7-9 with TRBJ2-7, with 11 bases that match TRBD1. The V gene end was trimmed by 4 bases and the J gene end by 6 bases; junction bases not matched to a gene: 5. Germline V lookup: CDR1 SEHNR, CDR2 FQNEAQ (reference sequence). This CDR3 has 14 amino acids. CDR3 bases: TGTGCCAGCAGCTCCTGGACAGGGGGCGGCGAGCAGTACTTC. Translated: CASSSWTGGGEQYF.

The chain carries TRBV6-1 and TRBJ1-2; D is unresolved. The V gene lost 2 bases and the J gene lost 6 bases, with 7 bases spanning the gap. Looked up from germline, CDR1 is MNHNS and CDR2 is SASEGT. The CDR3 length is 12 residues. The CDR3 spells CASSENTDGYTF. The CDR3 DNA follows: TGTGCCAGCAGTGAAAACACAGATGGCTACACCTTC.

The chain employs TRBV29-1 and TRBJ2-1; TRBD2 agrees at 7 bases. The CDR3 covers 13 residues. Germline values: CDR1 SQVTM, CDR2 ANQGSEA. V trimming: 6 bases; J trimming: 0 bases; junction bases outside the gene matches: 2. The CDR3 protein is CSVRTSSYNEQFF. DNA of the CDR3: TGCAGCGTCCGGACTAGCTCCTACAATGAGCAGTTCTTC.

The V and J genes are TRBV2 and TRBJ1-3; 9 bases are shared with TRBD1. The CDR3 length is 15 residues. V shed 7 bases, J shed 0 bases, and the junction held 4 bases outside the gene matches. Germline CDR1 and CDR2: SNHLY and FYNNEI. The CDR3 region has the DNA TGTGCCAGCAACAGGGGGCCCCTCTCTGGAAACACCATATATTTT. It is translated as CASNRGPLSGNTIYF.

Here the CDR3 reads CASKTGTGATGELFF. CDR3 bases: TGTGCCAGCAAGACCGGGACAGGGGCCACCGGGGAGCTGTTTTTT. The V gene is TRBV27, the J gene TRBJ2-2, with TRBD1 matching 10 bases. The CDR3 has 15 amino acids. Germline CDR1 and CDR2: MNHEY and SMNVEV (reference sequence). V shed 7 bases and J 4 bases; nucleotides not matched to a gene: 6.